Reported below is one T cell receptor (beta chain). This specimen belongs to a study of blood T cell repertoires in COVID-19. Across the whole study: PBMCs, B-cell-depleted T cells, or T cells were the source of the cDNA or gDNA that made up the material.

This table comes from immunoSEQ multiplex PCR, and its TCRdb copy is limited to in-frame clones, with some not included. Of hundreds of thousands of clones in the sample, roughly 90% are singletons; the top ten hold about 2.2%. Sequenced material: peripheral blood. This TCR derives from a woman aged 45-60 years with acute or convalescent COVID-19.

CDR3 sequence (DNA): TGTGCCAGTAGTACCTCAGCGGGAGGGCCGTGGGAGACCCAGTACTTC. It encodes CASSTSAGGPWETQYF. The V gene is TRBV19, the J gene TRBJ2-5; 10 positions agree with TRBD2. V lost 4 bases, J lost 5 bases, and 10 bases stayed unmatched. Germline CDR1 is LNHDA and CDR2 is SQIVND (reference sequence). The length of the CDR3 is 16 residues.